This TCR beta chain comes out of a study of neoadjuvant anti-PD-1 for oral cavity cancer. Study at large: Non-progressing patients received a fourth nivolumab dose near day 43, then surgery on days 50-56.

The time point denotes: after neoadjuvant nivolumab, at surgical resection. These oral cavity squamous cell carcinomas were HPV-negative and locally advanced. This CDR3 is 15 amino acids long. Losses at the gene ends were 3 bases for V and 1 base for J; bases not matched to a gene: 3. CDR1 is SGHNT, CDR2 YYREEE, per germline (reference sequence). Most PBMC samples had 480 ng input DNA in six replicates. TCRdb's table, derived via immunoSEQ multiplex PCR, lists solely in-frame clones and lacks some. The table lists roughly 32,000 clones, roughly 80% of them singletons. This chain uses TRBV5-4 with TRBJ2-2; 7 bases match TRBD1. Material: PBMCs, obtained after nivolumab (anti-PD-1) treatment. The clonotype comes from a person between 40 and 85 years old with oral cavity squamous cell carcinoma. The CDR3 nucleotides read TGTGCCAGCAGCTCGAGGACAGGGAACACCGGGGAGCTGTTTTTT. This encodes CASSSRTGNTGELFF.